The 13 T cell receptor beta chains in this list originate from one sample, sequenced in a study of cytomegalovirus exposure and HLA in healthy donors. Primers included in the PCR were 60 Vbeta and 13 Jbeta primers. Some clones are missing from TCRdb's copy, which holds only in-frame ones; the method was immunoSEQ multiplex PCR. Altogether about 200,000 clones are present, approximately 86% being singletons, with the ten largest covering around 0.3%. The sample was PBMCs. The receptors stem from a woman in her twenties or thirties in good health and CMV-seronegative.

In this sample, this clone turned up once. The chain is built from TRBV4-2 and TRBJ2-1; the D gene is possibly TRBD1 (7 bases). CDR1 is LGHNA, CDR2 YNFKEQ, per germline. The CDR3 has 15 residues. Trimming took off 0 bases at V and 8 bases at J, with 14 bases between the two ends. In DNA, the CDR3 is TGTGCCAGCAGCCAAGAAGTTCAGGGGGGCGATGAGCAGTTCTTC. Its translation: CASSQEVQGGDEQFF.

The V call is TRBV9, the J call TRBJ2-5; 8 bases align to TRBD1. V shed 4 bases, J shed 0 bases, and the junction held 11 bases outside the gene matches. Per the germline V gene, CDR1 is SGDLS and CDR2 is YYNGEE. The CDR3 runs to 17 residues. This chain's CDR3 is CASSSLDRGSYQETQYF. The CDR3 nucleotides read TGTGCCAGCAGCTCCCTCGACAGGGGCTCGTACCAAGAGACCCAGTACTTC.

This clone was counted a single time. The genes are TRBV10-3 and TRBJ1-1, with TRBD1 matching over 7 bases. J gave up 4 bases and V 5 bases, and 4 bases lay outside the gene matches. CDR1 is ENHRY and CDR2 is SYGVKD in the germline V gene. The CDR3 is 13 amino acids. The CDR3 protein is CAISTGEGTEAFF. CDR3 sequence (DNA): TGTGCCATCAGTACAGGGGAAGGCACTGAAGCTTTCTTT.

The rearrangement joins TRBV10-3 to TRBJ1-1, with D maybe TRBD1 (6 bases). Germline CDR1 ENHRY, CDR2 SYGVKD. V was cut by 3 bases and J by 2 bases, with 13 bases left in between. The CDR3 contains 15 residues. The CDR3 loop reads CAISDQGMANTEAFF. CDR3 in DNA: TGTGCCATCAGTGATCAGGGGATGGCCAACACTGAAGCTTTCTTT.

This sequence joins TRBV11-2 and TRBJ2-1; D is possibly TRBD2 (6 bases). This CDR3 has 14 residues. Germline V gives CDR1 SGHAT, CDR2 FQNNGV. Deletions cut 5 bases from V and 7 bases from J, with 15 bases between. The CDR3 sequence: CASSPGSSDNEQFF. CDR3 bases: TGTGCCAGCAGCCCGGGATCTAGCGATAATGAGCAGTTCTTC.

The rearrangement uses TRBV27 and TRBJ2-1; 10 bases fit TRBD2. From germline, CDR1 is MNHEY and CDR2 SMNVEV (reference sequence). CDR3 size: 18 residues. With 1 base clipped from V and 6 bases from J, the junction kept 12 bases outside the gene matches. This chain's CDR3 is CASSLFGRSLAGVNEQFF. The CDR3 DNA reads TGTGCCAGCAGTTTATTCGGTCGCTCCCTAGCGGGGGTCAATGAGCAGTTCTTC.

To note about this clone: Germline is not matched at one junction end, which may reflect a read error. In the same sample, other DNA sequences code for this CDR3. The V gene is TRBV2, the J gene TRBJ2-3, with D possibly TRBD2 on 5 matching bases. The CDR3 has 15 amino acids. Germline V lookup: CDR1 SNHLY, CDR2 FYNNEI. The CDR3 nucleotides are TGCGCCAGCAGTGAACTCCGCGGGAGCACAGATACGCAGTATTTT. Amino acid sequence: CASSELRGSTDTQYF.

V and J are TRBV2 and TRBJ2-3; 8 nucleotides agree with TRBD1. Germline CDR1 SNHLY, CDR2 FYNNEI. The CDR3 is made up of 14 amino acids. Germline trimming cut 6 bases from V and 4 bases from J; bases unmatched to any gene: 6. CDR3 DNA: TGTGCCAGCAGAGACAGGGGATCCGCAGATACGCAGTATTTT. Its translation: CASRDRGSADTQYF. The variable domain in full, completed from reference TRBV2 and TRBJ2-3, reads EPEVTQTPSHQVTQMGQEVILRCVPISNHLYFYWYRQILGQKVEFLVSFYNNEISEKSEIFDDQFSVERPDGSNFTLKIRSTKLEDSAMYFCASRDRGSADTQYFGPGTRLTVL.

This chain connects TRBV28 to TRBJ2-5; a weak D match, TRBD2 (5 bases). Germline assignment: CDR1 MDHEN and CDR2 SYDVKM. The ends were cut back, 3 bases at V and 5 bases at J, with 16 bases in the middle. The CDR3 contains 15 residues. CDR3 region: CASSFRSFRGETQYF. The DNA of the CDR3 is TGTGCCAGCAGTTTTAGAAGCTTCAGAGGGGAGACCCAGTACTTC.

This rearrangement joins TRBV7-2 to TRBJ2-1; TRBD2 agrees at 7 bases. The CDR3 spans 16 residues. Germline loops: CDR1 SGHTA, CDR2 FQGNSA. J lost 2 bases, V lost 4 bases, and 8 bases had no gene match. CDR3 residues: CASSWPLGGAYNEQFF. CDR3 nucleotides: TGTGCCAGCAGCTGGCCATTGGGGGGGGCCTACAATGAGCAGTTCTTC.

The chain is built from TRBV2 and TRBJ1-4, with D perhaps matching TRBD1 (5 bases). The ends were cut back, 6 bases at V and 7 bases at J, with 18 bases in the middle. Germline CDR1 reads SNHLY; CDR2 reads FYNNEI. The CDR3 runs 15 residues. The CDR3 bases are TGTGCCAGCAGCGAGCAGGGAAGGTATAGTGAAAAACTGTTTTTT. Residues: CASSEQGRYSEKLFF.

The chain combines TRBV28 with TRBJ2-1; 8 bases map to TRBD2. From germline, CDR1 is MDHEN and CDR2 SYDVKM. V dropped 3 bases and J dropped 2; count of bases not matched to a gene: 12. The CDR3 spans 18 residues. Here the CDR3 reads CASSFPSSGGRAYNEQFF. In nucleotides, the CDR3 is TGTGCCAGCAGTTTCCCCTCTTCGGGAGGGCGGGCCTACAATGAGCAGTTCTTC.

The CDR3 spells CASSGFIAGNTEAFF. In DNA, the CDR3 is TGCGCCAGCAGCGGATTTATTGCGGGGAACACTGAAGCTTTCTTT. The chain combines TRBV5-1 with TRBJ1-1; D remains unclear. Germline V CDR1 and CDR2: SGHRS, YFSETQ. The V and J ends lost 4 bases and 1 base respectively, with 14 bases between them. This CDR3 comprises 15 residues.